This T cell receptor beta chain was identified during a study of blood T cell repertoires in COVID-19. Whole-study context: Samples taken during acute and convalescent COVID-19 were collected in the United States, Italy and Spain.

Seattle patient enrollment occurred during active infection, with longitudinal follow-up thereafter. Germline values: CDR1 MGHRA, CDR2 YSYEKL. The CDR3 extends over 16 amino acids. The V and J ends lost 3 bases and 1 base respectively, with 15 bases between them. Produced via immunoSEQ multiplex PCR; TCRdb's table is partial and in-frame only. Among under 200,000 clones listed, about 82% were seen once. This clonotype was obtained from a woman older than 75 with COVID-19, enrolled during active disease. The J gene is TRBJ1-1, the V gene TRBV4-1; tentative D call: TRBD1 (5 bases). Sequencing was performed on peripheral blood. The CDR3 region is CASSHRQGAANTEAFF. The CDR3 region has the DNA TGCGCCAGCAGCCACCGTCAAGGGGCGGCGAACACTGAAGCTTTCTTT.